This record looks at one T cell receptor beta chain sequence and its context. The sequencing template was cDNA reverse transcribed from extracted RNA. Using immunoSEQ multiplex PCR, the repertoire was profiled, and TCRdb retains in-frame clones only, with some absent. Of 140,000 or so clones listed, approximately 49% are singletons. The sample belongs to a study of CD8+ T cells in alopecia areata. The CDR3 loop spans 15 amino acids. Per the germline V gene, CDR1 is SQVTM and CDR2 is ANQGSEA. V was shortened by 1 base and J by 3 bases, with 16 bases between the two germline ends. This TCR was sampled from a human donor with alopecia areata. The chain links TRBV29-1 to TRBJ2-7; maybe TRBD1 (5 bases). The sample in question was CD4+ T cells sorted from blood, obtained at week 0. In DNA form, the CDR3 reads TGCAGCGTTGAAGCCCGGACACTGGATAACTACGAGCAGTACTTC. It encodes CSVEARTLDNYEQYF.